Listed below are T cell receptor beta chains from one sample, sequenced in a study of blood T cells in healthy people across ages. TCRdb re-called the 5' RACE reads through MiXCR, storing one row per CDR3 protein. The data contain some 760,000 distinct CDR3 sequences, around 25% of them singletons. The sample was also linked to a second study, of T cells of mothers and their children.

Material for sequencing was blood. These receptors originate from a boy aged 5-17 years in good health. Each CDR3 is given with its conserved first and last residue. Each record gives: CDR3 protein, CDR3 DNA, J gene, clone size, D gene, V gene. A D gene is named only where the DNA matches it firmly. Not all rows give a size; the values are once, few, many and, for expanded clones, a class.

CDR3: CASSYSLGAAWDRETQYF
DNA: TGTGCCAGCAGTTACTCTCTGGGGGCAGCATGGGATCGCGAGACCCAGTACTTC
J: TRBJ2-5
size: .
D: .
V: TRBV6-5

CDR3: CASSRDSYIQYF
DNA: TGTGCCAGCAGTCGGGATTCGTACATTCAGTACTTC
J: TRBJ2-4
size: .
D: .
V: TRBV12-3/TRBV12-4

CDR3: CASSFQQDVYNEQFF
DNA: TGTGCCAGCAGTTTTCAGCAGGACGTTTACAATGAGCAGTTCTTC
J: TRBJ2-1
size: few
D: .
V: TRBV6-5

CDR3: CAISEALATGELFF
DNA: TGTGCCATCAGTGAAGCCCTGGCCACCGGGGAGCTGTTTTTT
J: TRBJ2-2
size: .
D: .
V: TRBV10-3

CDR3: CASSPNAGISYYGYTF
DNA: TGTGCCAGCAGCCCCAACGCCGGGATATCCTACTATGGCTACACCTTC
J: TRBJ1-2
size: few
D: .
V: TRBV14

CDR3: CASAQPNTEAFF
DNA: TGCGCCAGCGCTCAGCCCAACACTGAAGCTTTCTTT
J: TRBJ1-1
size: few
D: .
V: TRBV10-2

CDR3: CASSQRTTSETQYF
DNA: TGTGCCAGCAGCCAACGCACTACCTCGGAGACCCAGTACTTC
J: TRBJ2-5
size: .
D: .
V: TRBV3-1

CDR3: CSVAPGLEGNIQYF
DNA: TGCAGCGTTGCCCCTGGATTGGAAGGAAACATTCAGTACTTC
J: TRBJ2-4
size: few
D: .
V: TRBV29-1

CDR3: CASSSEQFF
DNA: TGTGCCAGCAGCTCTGAGCAGTTCTTC
J: TRBJ2-1
size: many
D: .
V: TRBV7-9

CDR3: CASSLPGQNDEQYF
DNA: TGTGCCAGCAGCCTCCCAGGACAGAACGACGAGCAGTACTTC
J: TRBJ2-7
size: few
D: .
V: TRBV7-6

CDR3: CASSIGLGTPYGYTF
DNA: TGTGCCAGTAGTATAGGATTAGGGACACCCTATGGCTACACCTTC
J: TRBJ1-2
size: few
D: .
V: TRBV19